This T cell receptor (beta chain) was obtained from a study of T cell responses to AZD1222 COVID-19 vaccine. Whole-study results and caveats: In a largely white British group with more females than males, clonal diversity was possibly underestimated. With dominance at 160-218 and 743-854, vaccine-associated CD4 TCRs spanned spike. Reportedly, nearly half the spike-specific TCRs target unmutated variant regions. The study found Spike-specific TCR breadth and depth rose after two AZD1222 doses.

Using immunoSEQ multiplex PCR, the repertoire was profiled, and TCRdb retains in-frame clones only, with some absent. The data show under 110,000 clones, around 83% seen once. CDR3 size: 15 residues. V was pared by 2 bases and J by 9 bases, with 3 bases of the junction left unmatched. The germline gives CDR1 SNHLY, CDR2 FYNNEI. This clone has just a few counts. Its antigen is as yet unknown. The receptor was isolated from an adult in good health. The chain uses TRBV2 and TRBJ1-6; 11 bases align to TRBD1. The sample in question was peripheral blood, obtained on day 0 of AZD1222 vaccination. CDR3: CASSESGQGVSPLHF. CDR3 coding DNA: TGTGCCAGCAGTGAATCGGGACAGGGGGTTTCACCCCTCCACTTT.